Below, one T cell receptor (beta chain) is given with its context. 5'RACE template switching with UMIs produced the TCR beta cDNA. From its re-call of the 5' RACE reads, TCRdb lists each CDR3 protein once, without DNA. The table lists some 340,000 distinct CDR3 sequences. CDR1 is DFQATT, CDR2 SNEGSKA, per germline (reference sequence). This CDR3 contains 16 residues. The data were taken from a study of T cells expressing NK-cell markers. V gene TRBV20-1 combines with J gene TRBJ1-1. The sample consisted of blood T cells: a sorted CD56 or NKG2C T cell subset, CD4+ or CD8+ T cells, or bulk PBMC T cells (not recorded which). The receptor comes from a man aged 18-70 years in good health. The CDR3 region is CSARDREAGRDTEAFF.